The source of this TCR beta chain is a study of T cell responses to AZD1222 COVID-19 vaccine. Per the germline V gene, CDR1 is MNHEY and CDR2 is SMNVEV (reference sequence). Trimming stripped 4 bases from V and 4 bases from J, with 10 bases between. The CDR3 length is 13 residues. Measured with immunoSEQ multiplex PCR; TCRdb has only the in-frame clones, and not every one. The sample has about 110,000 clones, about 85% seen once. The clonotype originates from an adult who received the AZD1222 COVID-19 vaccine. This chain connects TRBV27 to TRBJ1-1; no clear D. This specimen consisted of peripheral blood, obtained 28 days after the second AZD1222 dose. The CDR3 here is CASSWGRTTEAFF. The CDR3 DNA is TGTGCCAGCAGTTGGGGAAGGACCACTGAAGCTTTCTTT.